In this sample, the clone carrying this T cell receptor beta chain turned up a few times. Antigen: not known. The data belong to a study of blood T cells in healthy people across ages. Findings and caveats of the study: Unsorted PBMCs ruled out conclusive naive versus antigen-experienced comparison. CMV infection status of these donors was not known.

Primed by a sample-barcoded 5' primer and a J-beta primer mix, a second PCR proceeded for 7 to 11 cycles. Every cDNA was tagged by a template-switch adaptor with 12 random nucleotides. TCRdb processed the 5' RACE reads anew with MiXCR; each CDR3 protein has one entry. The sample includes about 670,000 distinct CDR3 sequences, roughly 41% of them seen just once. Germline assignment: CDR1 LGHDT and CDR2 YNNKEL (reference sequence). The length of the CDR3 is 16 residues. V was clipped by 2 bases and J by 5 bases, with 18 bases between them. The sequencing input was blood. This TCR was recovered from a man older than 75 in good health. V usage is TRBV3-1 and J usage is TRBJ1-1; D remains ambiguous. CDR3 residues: CASSQSPRRAKTEAFF. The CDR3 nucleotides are TGTGCCAGCAGCCAATCCCCTAGGAGGGCCAAGACTGAAGCTTTCTTT.